This TCR beta chain was profiled in a study of T cells in Graves' hyperthyroidism and ophthalmopathy. General observations from the study: A model of 13 V-J pairs discriminated ophthalmopathy from stable hyperthyroidism.

In its sample, this clonotype was seen many times. Its matching antigen is unknown. RNA transcripts were the template for amplifying TCR beta CDR3 regions. The HTBI primer set drove a first-round RT-PCR of the TCR CDR3. TCRdb re-analysed the multiplex PCR reads in MiXCR, keeping a single row per CDR3 protein. The table shows about 520,000 distinct CDR3 sequences, with approximately 25% occurring only once. The germline CDR1 and CDR2 sequences are MGHRA and YSYEKL. Deletions cut 2 bases from V and 1 base from J, with 11 bases between. There are 15 residues in the CDR3. Sequencing was carried out using blood. The sequence was obtained from a woman in her thirties with Graves' ophthalmopathy. This chain connects TRBV4-1 to TRBJ2-5; D not resolved. CDR3 bases: TGCGCCAGCAGCCAAACGACAACTCCCCAAGAGACCCAGTACTTC. Amino acid sequence: CASSQTTTPQETQYF.